This TCR beta chain was recorded in a study of blood T cell repertoires in COVID-19. As for the study in general: Collection of acute and convalescent COVID-19 samples took place in the United States, Italy and Spain. From T cells, B-cell-depleted T cells, or PBMCs came the material, which was cDNA or gDNA.

Produced via immunoSEQ multiplex PCR; TCRdb's table is partial and in-frame only. The sample has almost 400,000 clones; just under 90% are singletons. The CDR3 loop spans 17 amino acids. The V gene lost 1 base and the J gene lost 2 bases, with 17 bases spanning the gap. The germline CDR1 and CDR2 sequences are LGHDT and YNNKEL (reference sequence). Sequenced: PBMCs or T cells enriched from blood (not recorded which). The clonotype was recovered from a woman aged 25 to 39 who had recovered from COVID-19. The rearrangement joins TRBV3-1 (or the pseudogene TRBV3-2) to TRBJ2-5; D possibly corresponds to TRBD1 (6 bases). The CDR3, as DNA: TGTGCCAGCAGCCAAGCGCCGGCAGGGGCATTGCAAGAGACCCAGTACTTC. It translates to CASSQAPAGALQETQYF.